This TCR beta chain was recorded in a study of T-cell memory formation after mild COVID-19. The overall study: In these data, TCR clusters were largely donor specific.

The CDR3 length is 13 residues. V lost 2 bases to trimming and J lost 7 bases; unmatched junction nucleotides: 6. The germline CDR1 and CDR2 sequences are DFQATT and SNEGSKA (reference sequence). This clonotype occurred many times. Employing constant-segment primers, 5'RACE generated TCR alpha and TCR beta cDNA libraries bearing sample barcodes and UMIs. TCRdb independently ran MiXCR on the 5' RACE reads; one entry per CDR3 protein. The sample lists 470,000 or so distinct CDR3 sequences; 20% were seen once. The receptor's source is an adult woman who had mild COVID-19 (a few samples of this study predate the infection). Cell type and time point are not known. Sequencing was performed on PBMCs or a T cell subset sorted from them (not recorded which). V usage is TRBV20-1 and J usage is TRBJ2-7; 9 bases fit TRBD2. Here the CDR3 DNA reads TGCAGTGCTAGATCCCTAGCGGGGTGGGAGCAGTACTTC. It translates to CSARSLAGWEQYF.